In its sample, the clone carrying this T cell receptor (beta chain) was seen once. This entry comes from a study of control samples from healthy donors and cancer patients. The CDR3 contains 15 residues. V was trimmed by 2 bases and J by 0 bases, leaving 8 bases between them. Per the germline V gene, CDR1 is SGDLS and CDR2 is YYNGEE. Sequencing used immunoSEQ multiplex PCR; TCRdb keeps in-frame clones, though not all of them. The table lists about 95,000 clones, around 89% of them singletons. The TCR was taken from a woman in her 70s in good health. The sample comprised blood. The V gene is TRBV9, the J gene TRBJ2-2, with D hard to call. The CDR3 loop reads CASSVGSANTGELFF. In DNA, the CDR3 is TGTGCCAGCAGCGTGGGCTCCGCGAACACCGGGGAGCTGTTTTTT.